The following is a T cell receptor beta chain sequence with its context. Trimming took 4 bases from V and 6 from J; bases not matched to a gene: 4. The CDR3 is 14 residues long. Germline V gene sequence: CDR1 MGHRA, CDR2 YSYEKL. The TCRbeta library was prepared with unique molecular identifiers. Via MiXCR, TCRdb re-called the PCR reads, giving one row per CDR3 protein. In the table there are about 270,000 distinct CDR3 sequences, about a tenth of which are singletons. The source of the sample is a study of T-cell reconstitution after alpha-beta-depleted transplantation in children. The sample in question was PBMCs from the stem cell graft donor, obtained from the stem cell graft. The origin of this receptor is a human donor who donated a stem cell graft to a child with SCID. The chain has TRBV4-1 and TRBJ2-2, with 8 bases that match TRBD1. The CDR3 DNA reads TGCGCCAGCAGCCCAAACAGGGGGGCCGGGGAGCTGTTTTTT. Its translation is CASSPNRGAGELFF.